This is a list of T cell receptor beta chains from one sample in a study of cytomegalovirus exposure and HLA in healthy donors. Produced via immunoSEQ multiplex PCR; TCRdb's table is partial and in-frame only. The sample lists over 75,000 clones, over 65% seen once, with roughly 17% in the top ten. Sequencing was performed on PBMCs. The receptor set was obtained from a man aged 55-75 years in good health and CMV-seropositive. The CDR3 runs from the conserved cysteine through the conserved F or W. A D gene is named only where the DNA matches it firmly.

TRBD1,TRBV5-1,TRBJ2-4,CASNPGTENIQYF,TGCGCCAGCAACCCCGGGACAGAAAACATTCAGTACTTC
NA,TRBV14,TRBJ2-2,CASSPMSFRGPGGELFF,TGTGCCAGCAGCCCCATGTCGTTCCGGGGTCCGGGCGGGGAGCTGTTTTTT
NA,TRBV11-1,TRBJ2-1,CASSLEIRRRGNNEQFF,TGTGCCAGCAGCCTCGAGATTAGACGACGGGGGAACAATGAGCAGTTCTTC
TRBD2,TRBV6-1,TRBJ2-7,CASTFSGAYEQYF,TGTGCCAGCACTTTTAGCGGGGCCTACGAGCAGTACTTC
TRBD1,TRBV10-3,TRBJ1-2,CAIGSNRGQGYTF,TGTGCCATCGGTTCCAACAGGGGGCAGGGCTACACCTTC
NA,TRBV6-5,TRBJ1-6,CASSYAGGAGYSPLHF,TGTGCCAGCAGTTATGCGGGGGGCGCGGGATATTCACCCCTCCACTTT
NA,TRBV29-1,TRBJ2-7,CSVEDRTYEQYF,TGCAGCGTTGAAGATCGAACTTACGAGCAGTACTTC
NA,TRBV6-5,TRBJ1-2,CASSNRVGYTF,TGTGCCAGCAGTAACAGGGTTGGCTACACCTTC
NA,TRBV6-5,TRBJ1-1,CASSYSVGSTEAFF,TGTGCCAGCAGTTACTCGGTGGGGAGCACTGAAGCTTTCTTT
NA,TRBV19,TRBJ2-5,CASSILQGTQYF,TGTGCCAGTAGTATACTCCAGGGGACCCAGTACTTC
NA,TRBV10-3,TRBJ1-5,CAISENPIGPQHF,TGTGCCATCAGTGAGAATCCGATCGGGCCCCAGCATTTT
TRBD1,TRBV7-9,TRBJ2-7,CASSLGQGVYEQYF,TGTGCCAGCAGCTTAGGACAGGGAGTCTACGAGCAGTACTTC
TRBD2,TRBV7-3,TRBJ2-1,CASSLGGGAYNEQFF,TGTGCCAGCAGCTTGGGCGGGGGGGCGTACAATGAGCAGTTCTTC
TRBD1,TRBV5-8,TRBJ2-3,CASSLGGGSGDTQYF,TGTGCCAGCAGCTTGGGAGGGGGCAGCGGAGATACGCAGTATTTT
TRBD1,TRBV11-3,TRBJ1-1,CASSPPGQGRTEAFF,TGTGCCAGCAGCCCCCCGGGACAGGGGAGGACTGAAGCTTTCTTT
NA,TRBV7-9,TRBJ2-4,CASSSPGGNLAKNIQYF,TGTGCCAGCAGCTCCCCAGGGGGGAACCTAGCCAAAAACATTCAGTACTTC
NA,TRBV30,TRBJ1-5,CAWSVTGGGQPQHF,TGTGCCTGGAGTGTCACCGGGGGTGGGCAGCCCCAGCATTTT
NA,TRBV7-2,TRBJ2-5,CASSSEAGYQETQYF,TGTGCCAGCAGCTCCGAGGCCGGGTACCAAGAGACCCAGTACTTC
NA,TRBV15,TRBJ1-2,CATSRDRQNYGYTF,TGTGCCACCAGCAGAGACCGACAGAACTATGGCTACACCTTC
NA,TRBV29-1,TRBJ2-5,CSAERETQYF,TGCAGCGCCGAACGGGAGACCCAGTACTTC
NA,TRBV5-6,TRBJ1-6,CASSSLGAMGGSYNSPLHF,TGTGCCAGCAGCTCCCTTGGGGCCATGGGGGGCTCCTATAATTCACCCCTCCACTTT
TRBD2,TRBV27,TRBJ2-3,CASSRKRGGTDTQYF,TGTGCCAGCAGTAGGAAGCGGGGGGGCACAGATACGCAGTATTTT
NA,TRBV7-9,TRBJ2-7,CASSPPRGTHEQYF,TGTGCCAGCAGCCCCCCAAGGGGGACCCACGAGCAGTACTTC